These T cell receptor beta chains were read from a single sample in a study of human T cells and chemical hapten exposure. TCRdb reprocessed the RACE reads via MiXCR and lists one record per CDR3 protein. Among about 81,000 distinct CDR3 sequences, 10% were seen once, and the ten largest hold over 2%. The sample was whole blood, taken in connection with sensitization to the hapten diphenylcyclopropenone (DPC). All receptors derive from a woman younger than 45 with alopecia areata. Some clones in this sample may be carry-over from other donors' samples. Each CDR3 is given with its conserved first and last residue. The D gene is left open where the match is weak. Part of the rows lack a size; the others show once, few, many or a class for expanded clones.

TRBV6-4,TRBJ1-1,many,NA,CASSVQVNTEAFF,TGTGCCAGCAGTGTCCAGGTTAACACTGAAGCTTTCTTT
TRBV4-2,TRBJ2-3,many,TRBD1,CASSRQRQGGTDTQYF,TGTGCCAGCAGCCGACAGAGACAGGGGGGCACAGATACGCAGTATTTT
TRBV29-1,TRBJ1-3,many,NA,CSVEESGNTIYF,TGCAGCGTTGAAGAGTCCGGAAACACCATATATTTT
TRBV20-1,TRBJ2-5,NA,NA,CSAASLGETQYF,TGCAGTGCTGCGTCTCTCGGGGAGACCCAGTACTTC
TRBV4-3,TRBJ1-5,many,NA,CASSQAMSQPQHF,TGCGCCAGCAGCCAAGCGATGTCTCAGCCCCAGCATTTT
TRBV29-1,TRBJ2-3,NA,TRBD1,CSVDSTGNTDTQYF,TGCAGCGTTGACTCGACAGGGAACACAGATACGCAGTATTTT
TRBV7-6,TRBJ2-2,many,NA,CASSLIGTGELFF,TGTGCCAGCAGCTTAATAGGGACCGGGGAGCTGTTTTTT
TRBV20-1,TRBJ2-7,many,TRBD1,CSAPTTGLYEQYF,TGCAGTGCTCCAACGACAGGGCTCTACGAGCAGTACTTC
TRBV4-3,TRBJ2-3,NA,NA,CASSQDFDTQYF,TGCGCCAGCAGCCAAGATTTTGATACGCAGTATTTT
TRBV20-1,TRBJ2-7,many,NA,CSARVGEVPYEQYF,TGCAGTGCTAGAGTGGGAGAGGTCCCCTACGAGCAGTACTTC
TRBV20-1,TRBJ2-1,NA,TRBD2,CSARDRRGTVGYNEQFF,TGCAGTGCTAGAGATCGGCGGGGGACCGTCGGCTACAATGAGCAGTTCTTC
TRBV10-3,TRBJ1-2,many,NA,CAISESSPGGYGYTF,TGTGCCATCAGTGAATCGTCACCCGGGGGGTATGGCTACACCTTC
TRBV3-1,TRBJ2-7,many,NA,CASSRGGGTYEQYF,TGTGCCAGCAGCAGGGGAGGCGGGACCTACGAGCAGTACTTC
TRBV18,TRBJ1-1,NA,NA,CASSPGGGPGTEAFF,TGTGCCAGCTCACCCGGGGGGGGGCCTGGCACTGAAGCTTTCTTT
TRBV12-5,TRBJ2-1,many,TRBD2,CASGSAGGINEQFF,TGTGCTAGTGGTTCGGCGGGAGGGATAAATGAGCAGTTCTTC
TRBV7-2,TRBJ1-2,once,NA,CASSLAWQGRGYTF,TGTGCCAGCAGCTTAGCGTGGCAGGGCAGGGGCTACACCTTC
TRBV6-2/TRBV6-3,TRBJ2-6,many,NA,CASSYWASGANVLTF,TGTGCCAGCAGTTACTGGGCTTCTGGGGCCAACGTCCTGACTTTC
TRBV7-9,TRBJ1-5,many,NA,CASSLEGMGNQPQHF,TGTGCCAGCAGCTTAGAGGGTATGGGCAATCAGCCCCAGCATTTT
TRBV3-1,TRBJ2-7,few,TRBD2,CASSEGLAGAGYEQYF,TGTGCCAGCAGCGAAGGACTAGCGGGAGCCGGCTACGAGCAGTACTTC
TRBV30,TRBJ2-3,many,NA,CAWSVQRPLLRDTQYF,TGTGCCTGGAGTGTACAGCGACCATTGCTCCGAGATACGCAGTATTTT
TRBV20-1,TRBJ2-3,many,NA,CSARDSAAFTQYF,TGCAGTGCTAGAGATTCCGCCGCCTTCACGCAGTATTTT
TRBV7-8,TRBJ2-3,few,NA,CASSLVGGSFDTQYF,TGTGCCAGCAGCTTAGTGGGGGGCTCTTTCGATACGCAGTATTTT
TRBV5-4,TRBJ2-5,many,TRBD2,CASSLAGLAGGHETQYF,TGTGCCAGCAGCTTGGCGGGACTAGCGGGGGGGCATGAGACCCAGTACTTC
TRBV12-3/TRBV12-4,TRBJ1-2,NA,TRBD1,CASQQGAGGYTF,TGTGCCAGTCAACAGGGGGCGGGCGGCTACACCTTC
TRBV5-4,TRBJ2-3,many,NA,CASSLGGAEPRPDTQYF,TGTGCCAGCAGCTTGGGAGGAGCGGAGCCGCGGCCTGATACGCAGTATTTT
TRBV20-1,TRBJ2-5,many,NA,CSARDHQETQYF,TGCAGTGCCAGGGACCACCAAGAGACCCAGTACTTC
TRBV14,TRBJ2-1,NA,TRBD2,CASSPLAGLGEQFF,TGTGCCAGCAGCCCTCTAGCGGGCCTGGGTGAGCAGTTCTTC
TRBV7-3,TRBJ2-1,many,NA,CASSLGAGIPGDEQFF,TGTGCCAGCAGCCTGGGGGCCGGGATCCCTGGGGATGAGCAGTTCTTC
TRBV7-6,TRBJ2-7,many,TRBD1,CASSLGTGNYEQYF,TGTGCCAGCAGCCTAGGGACAGGCAATTACGAGCAGTACTTC
TRBV5-4,TRBJ1-2,NA,NA,CASSPGAAGSNYGYTF,TGTGCCAGCAGCCCCGGGGCGGCGGGCTCTAACTATGGCTACACCTTC
TRBV12-3/TRBV12-4,TRBJ2-2,many,TRBD2,CASSLWVAGGQVIGTGELFF,TGTGCCAGCAGTTTGTGGGTAGCGGGGGGCCAGGTCATTGGCACCGGGGAGCTGTTTTTT
TRBV13,TRBJ2-7,few,TRBD1,CASSHGTGPHEQYF,TGTGCCAGCAGCCACGGGACAGGGCCCCACGAGCAGTACTTC
TRBV6-2/TRBV6-3,TRBJ2-1,NA,NA,CASSWDRTSYNEQFF,TGTGCCAGCAGCTGGGACCGAACCTCCTACAATGAGCAGTTCTTC
TRBV28,TRBJ2-7,few,NA,CASSGEDEQYF,TGTGCCAGCAGTGGAGAGGACGAGCAGTACTTC
TRBV29-1,TRBJ1-4,NA,TRBD1,CSVEIGTEEKLFF,TGCAGCGTTGAAATTGGGACAGAAGAAAAACTGTTTTTT
TRBV7-8,TRBJ1-3,many,TRBD1,CASSWDRTLSGNTIYF,TGTGCCAGCAGCTGGGACAGGACACTCTCTGGAAACACCATATATTTT
TRBV18,TRBJ1-4,NA,TRBD1,CASSPDRGEKLFF,TGTGCCAGCTCACCGGACAGGGGAGAAAAACTGTTTTTT
TRBV29-1,TRBJ2-1,many,NA,CSVAKLIVSDNEQFF,TGCAGCGTCGCCAAACTGATCGTAAGCGACAATGAGCAGTTCTTC
TRBV12-3/TRBV12-4,TRBJ1-1,NA,NA,CASRWGRTEAFF,TGTGCCAGCAGGTGGGGGCGAACTGAAGCTTTCTTT
TRBV12-3/TRBV12-4,TRBJ1-5,NA,TRBD1,CASRFGTVNQPQHF,TGTGCCAGCAGATTCGGGACAGTTAATCAGCCCCAGCATTTT
TRBV20-1,TRBJ2-3,NA,TRBD2,CSATPGLAGEDTQYF,TGCAGTGCTACCCCGGGACTAGCGGGAGAAGATACGCAGTATTTT
TRBV11-1,TRBJ1-2,many,NA,CASSFRGKDGYTF,TGTGCCAGCAGCTTTAGGGGGAAGGATGGCTACACCTTC
TRBV20-1,TRBJ2-1,many,NA,CSASEISSYNEQFF,TGCAGTGCTAGTGAGATTTCCTCCTACAATGAGCAGTTCTTC
TRBV7-9,TRBJ1-5,many,TRBD1,CASSLGQGGQPQHF,TGTGCCAGCAGCTTAGGACAGGGCGGGCAGCCCCAGCATTTT